Below are 18 T cell receptor beta chains sequenced from a single sample in a study of T-cell memory formation after mild COVID-19. TCRdb re-called the 5' RACE reads with MiXCR, one entry per CDR3 protein. The sample yields about 210,000 distinct CDR3 sequences, roughly a tenth seen once. Material: PBMCs or a T cell subset sorted from them (not recorded which). These receptors were collected from a young man who had mild COVID-19 (a few samples of this study predate the infection). Cell type and time point are not known.

The rearrangement joins TRBV29-1 to TRBJ2-5, with D possibly TRBD2 on 6 matching bases. The V gene lost 5 bases and the J gene lost 4 bases, with 20 bases spanning the gap. CDR1 SQVTM and CDR2 ANQGSEA come from the germline V gene. The CDR3 is 15 amino acids. The CDR3 DNA sequence: TGCAGCGTTCGGGGGAGTCTTTCCGGCCCAGAGACCCAGTACTTC. Translating gives CSVRGSLSGPETQYF.

The rearrangement links TRBV18 to TRBJ1-1; D remains unclear. The CDR3 sequence is 15 residues long. The ends were cut back, 0 bases at V and 4 bases at J, with 12 bases in the middle. Germline V CDR1 and CDR2: KGHSH, LQKENI. CDR3 DNA sequence: TGTGCCAGCTCACCACCGGACGGGTTCTTCACTGAAGCTTTCTTT. It specifies CASSPPDGFFTEAFF. The full variable domain, in which reference TRBV18 and TRBJ1-1 provide the parts outside the CDR3, is NAGVMQNPRHLVRRRGQEARLRCSPMKGHSHVYWYRQLPEEGLKFMVYLQKENIIDESGMPKERFSAEFPKEGPSILRIQQVVRGDSAAYFCASSPPDGFFTEAFFGQGTRLTVV.

The V call is TRBV24-1, the J call TRBJ2-2, with D uncertain. Germline V gene sequence: CDR1 KGHDR, CDR2 SFDVKD. The CDR3 runs 15 residues. V lost 2 bases and J 2 bases, leaving 8 bases between the germline ends. CDR3 DNA: TGTGCCACCAGTGATTCCACAGTTAACACCGGGGAGCTGTTTTTT. This sequence encodes CATSDSTVNTGELFF.

This clonotype was observed at least ten times. Relative to the germline gene, one junction end is altered; a read error may explain this. This chain joins TRBV5-1 and TRBJ1-1, with D possibly matching TRBD1 (6 bases). Germline lookup yields CDR1 SGHRS and CDR2 YFSETQ. The CDR3 contains 14 residues. The CDR3 is CASSLEQGWTDAFF. The CDR3 nucleotides are TGCGCCAGCAGCCTGGAACAGGGTTGGACTGATGCTTTCTTT.

This clonotype was found many times. The chain uses TRBV6-1 and TRBJ2-5; TRBD1 is a possible D gene (5 bases). V was trimmed by 6 bases and J by 2 bases, leaving 16 bases between them. The CDR3 is 15 residues long. Germline loops: CDR1 MNHNS, CDR2 SASEGT. CDR3 nucleotides: TGTGCCAGCAGCCCTGACAGCGCTAGGCAAGAGACCCAGTACTTC. It encodes CASSPDSARQETQYF.

The rearrangement links TRBV7-2 to TRBJ2-5; 10 bases line up with TRBD1. The V gene's germline CDR1 is SGHTA and CDR2 FQGNSA. Unmatched junction bases numbered 8, after V lost 6 bases and J lost 4 bases. The CDR3 runs 15 residues. CDR3 sequence: CASRGGRDRGETQYF. The CDR3 DNA reads as TGTGCCAGCAGGGGAGGTCGGGACAGGGGAGAGACCCAGTACTTC.

This clonotype appeared a few times. The V gene is TRBV9, the J gene TRBJ2-1; perhaps TRBD1 as D (6 bases). CDR3 length: 14 residues. CDR1 and CDR2 (germline): SGDLS, YYNGEE. Trimming cost V 2 bases and J 2 bases, with 8 bases left between them. CDR3 sequence reads: CASSVGDTYNEQFF. In DNA, the CDR3 is TGTGCCAGCAGCGTGGGGGACACCTACAATGAGCAGTTCTTC. Filled out from reference TRBV9 and TRBJ2-1, the complete variable domain reads DSGVTQTPKHLITATGQRVTLRCSPRSGDLSVYWYQQSLDQGLQFLIQYYNGEERAKGNILERFSAQQFPDLHSELNLSSLELGDSALYFCASSVGDTYNEQFFGPGTRLTVL.

The genes are TRBV4-2 and TRBJ2-3, with D possibly being TRBD1 or TRBD2 (6 bases each). Germline assignment: CDR1 LGHNA and CDR2 YNFKEQ. The CDR3 extends over 16 amino acids. The V end lost 0 bases, the J end lost 2 bases, and 12 bases lay between the germline ends. The CDR3 sequence is CASSQDTGAYTDTQYF. The CDR3 nucleotides are TGTGCCAGCAGCCAAGATACGGGGGCCTACACAGATACGCAGTATTTT.

V is TRBV5-1 and J is TRBJ2-7; TRBD1 agrees at 7 bases. The CDR3 has 15 residues. Per the germline V gene, CDR1 is SGHRS and CDR2 is YFSETQ. V lost 3 bases to trimming and J lost 0 bases; unmatched junction nucleotides: 6. CDR3 coding DNA: TGCGCCAGCAGCTGGGGGACAGCTATCTCCTACGAGCAGTACTTC. As protein: CASSWGTAISYEQYF.

Ten or more counts support this clonotype. The chain is built from TRBV7-2 and TRBJ2-3, with D perhaps TRBD2 (6 bases). The CDR3 loop spans 15 amino acids. Germline CDR1 is SGHTA and CDR2 is FQGNSA. Trimming took 1 base from V and 0 from J, leaving 8 bases between them. The CDR3 loop is CASSLGGTSTDTQYF. The DNA for the CDR3 is TGTGCCAGCAGCTTAGGGGGGACTAGCACAGATACGCAGTATTTT.

This clonotype was recorded many times. This chain uses TRBV5-1 with TRBJ2-3; D is undetermined. The germline V and J ends were trimmed by 4 bases and 6 bases, with 9 bases remaining between them. The CDR3 loop spans 12 amino acids. Germline V lookup: CDR1 SGHRS, CDR2 YFSETQ. The CDR3 nucleotides read TGCGCCAGCAGCGTGACTGGCGATACGCAGTATTTT. Translation: CASSVTGDTQYF.

This sequence joins TRBV4-1 and TRBJ1-1, with D perhaps matching TRBD1 (5 bases). Between the trimmed V and J ends, which lost 4 bases and 5 bases, there was a span of 17 bases. Germline V lookup: CDR1 MGHRA, CDR2 YSYEKL. The CDR3 extends over 15 amino acids. Here the CDR3 DNA reads TGCGCCAGCAGCCGGTGGGGCCCGGAGGGGACTGAAGCTTTCTTT. Translating it yields CASSRWGPEGTEAFF.

The genes are TRBV7-3 and TRBJ1-2; TRBD1 might be the D (6 bases). CDR3 size: 14 residues. Trimming removed 5 bases at V and 5 bases at J, with 15 bases between. Per germline, CDR1 SGHTA and CDR2 FQGTGA. The CDR3 region has the DNA TGTGCCAGCAGCGCCTCCCCGGGGGCGTATGGCTACACCTTC. It yields the protein CASSASPGAYGYTF.

The J gene is TRBJ2-5, the V gene TRBV6-5, with 7 bases that match TRBD2. With V trimmed by 2 bases and J by 2 bases, 5 bases remained unmatched. Germline CDR1 and CDR2: MNHEY and SVGAGI. The CDR3 runs to 15 residues. This chain's CDR3 is CASSYTRGDQETQYF. The CDR3 DNA reads TGTGCCAGCAGTTACACCCGGGGGGATCAAGAGACCCAGTACTTC.

This clonotype was seen more than once but under ten times. The genes are TRBV10-2 and TRBJ1-6; 7 nucleotides match TRBD1. With V trimmed by 6 bases and J by 7 bases, 6 bases remained unmatched. This CDR3 spans 14 amino acids. Germline CDR1 and CDR2: WSHSY and SAAADI. Written as DNA, the CDR3 is TGCGCCAGCAGAAGACAGGGAATGAATTCACCCCTCCACTTT. Its protein product is CASRRQGMNSPLHF.

This clonotype was counted a few times. This sequence joins TRBV12-3 or TRBV12-4 and TRBJ1-2; no definite D call. The CDR3 totals 12 residues. The ends were cut back, 6 bases at V and 7 bases at J, with 12 bases in the middle. CDR3 bases: TGTGCCAGCAGCCCGACGTCGTCTGGCTACACCTTC. This encodes CASSPTSSGYTF.

J is TRBJ2-1 and V is TRBV5-1; D is unresolved. CDR1 is SGHRS, CDR2 YFSETQ, per germline. The CDR3 totals 14 residues. Deletions cut 6 bases from V and 7 bases from J, with 17 bases between. The CDR3 sequence: CASTQDPFGNEQFF. In DNA, the CDR3 is TGCGCCAGCACCCAGGACCCGTTTGGGAATGAGCAGTTCTTC.

This clonotype was found a few times. This sequence joins TRBV20-1 and TRBJ2-3; TRBD2 matches at 10 bases. Per germline, CDR1 DFQATT and CDR2 SNEGSKA (reference sequence). The CDR3 is 14 amino acids. After removal of 2 bases from V and 4 bases from J, the junction contained 3 bases not matched to a gene. The CDR3 DNA is TGCAGTGCTAGATCTAGCGGGGGTGCAGATACGCAGTATTTT. Protein sequence: CSARSSGGADTQYF.